This T cell receptor (beta chain) was identified in a study of blood T cell repertoires in COVID-19. The wider study: COVID-19 samples from acute and convalescent phases originated in the United States, Italy and Spain. Nucleic acid was either cDNA or gDNA, and it came from T cells, B-cell-depleted T cells, or PBMCs.

Germline CDR1 MNHEY, CDR2 SVGEGT. The germline V and J ends were trimmed by 0 bases and 5 bases, with 13 bases remaining between them. The CDR3 sequence is 15 residues long. This study enrolled people aged about 18 to 100 from roughly 24 US geographic areas. This clone came up once. In the authors' methods: The assay estimated nucleated cells by amplifying reference gene primers. The data were produced by immunoSEQ multiplex PCR, yet TCRdb's version contains in-frame clones alone and is incomplete. V and J calls and clone size are as listed in that table; D and trimming were resolved from the DNA. The sample has roughly 250,000 clones; roughly nine tenths are singletons.

The receptor comes from a woman younger than 45 with acute COVID-19. The sequenced sample was PBMCs or T cells enriched from blood (not recorded which). The chain combines TRBV6-2 or TRBV6-3 with TRBJ2-5; no clear D. The CDR3 bases are TGTGCCAGCAGTTACTCATCGTCCGGGTCCGAGACCCAGTACTTC. This codes for CASSYSSSGSETQYF.